Presented here are 26 T cell receptor beta chains from one specimen sequenced in a study of blood T cell repertoires in COVID-19. The assay was immunoSEQ multiplex PCR, and TCRdb's table has in-frame clones only and misses some. Here the sample spans 200,000 to 250,000 clones, 84% being singletons. The specimen was peripheral blood. The receptors come from a man aged 25-40 years with active or convalescent COVID-19.

The chain has TRBV19 and TRBJ1-2; TRBD1 might be the D (5 bases). The CDR3 is made up of 14 amino acids. With 1 base removed from V and 4 bases from J, the gap between germline ends came to 10 bases. The germline gives CDR1 LNHDA, CDR2 SQIVND (reference sequence). CDR3 loop: CASSIGEQGYGYTF. The DNA for the CDR3 is TGTGCCAGTAGTATAGGAGAGCAGGGCTATGGCTACACCTTC. Supplemented by reference TRBV19 and TRBJ1-2, the full variable domain reads DGGITQSPKYLFRKEGQNVTLSCEQNLNHDAMYWYRQDPGQGLRLIYYSQIVNDFQKGDIAEGYSVSREKKESFPLTVTSAQKNPTAFYLCASSIGEQGYGYTFGSGTRLTVV.

The chain uses TRBV6-5 and TRBJ2-3; 9 positions agree with TRBD2. Germline V gives CDR1 MNHEY, CDR2 SVGAGI. CDR3 size: 15 residues. V shed 7 bases, J shed 5 bases, and the junction held 10 bases outside the gene matches. CDR3: CASNRAGGPEDTQYF. The CDR3 coding sequence is TGTGCCAGCAATCGGGCGGGGGGGCCGGAAGATACGCAGTATTTT.

The chain carries TRBV18 and TRBJ2-7; D is possibly TRBD1 (5 bases). Trimming took off 3 bases at V and 0 bases at J, with 9 bases between the two ends. The germline gives CDR1 KGHSH, CDR2 LQKENI. This CDR3 comprises 14 residues. The CDR3, as DNA: TGTGCCAGCTCACCTGGGGCCCCCTCCTACGAGCAGTACTTC. As protein: CASSPGAPSYEQYF.

The gene calls are TRBV24-1 and TRBJ2-3; 9 bases align to TRBD1. Germline V gene lookup returns CDR1 KGHDR and CDR2 SFDVKD. With 6 bases clipped from V and 4 bases from J, the junction kept 7 bases outside the gene matches. This CDR3 comprises 15 residues. CDR3 nucleotides: TGTGCCACCAGTCAACCGGGACAGGGTGCAGATACGCAGTATTTT. The encoded protein is CATSQPGQGADTQYF.

This clone has a handful of counts. This chain links TRBV20-1 with TRBJ1-2; possible D gene TRBD1, 6 bases. The CDR3 is 14 residues long. Trimming left V 3 bases short and J 3 bases short, with 14 bases between. Per germline, CDR1 DFQATT and CDR2 SNEGSKA (reference sequence). The chain's CDR3 is CSASEPWTDYGYTF. For the CDR3, the DNA is TGCAGTGCTAGTGAACCCTGGACAGACTATGGCTACACCTTC.

This sequence joins TRBV7-9 and TRBJ1-1, with a tentative D call TRBD1 (6 bases). Germline CDR1 SEHNR, CDR2 FQNEAQ (reference sequence). The CDR3 runs to 14 residues. Trimming stripped 7 bases from V and 6 bases from J, with 18 bases between. CDR3 bases: TGTGCCAGCATTCTACAGGGAGGGAAGTCTGAAGCTTTCTTT. As protein: CASILQGGKSEAFF. The whole variable domain, remainder taken from reference TRBV7-9 and TRBJ1-1, is DTGVSQNPRHKITKRGQNVTFRCDPISEHNRLYWYRQTLGQGPEFLTYFQNEAQLEKSRLLSDRFSAERPKGSFSTLEIQRTEQGDSAMYLCASILQGGKSEAFFGQGTRLTVV.

The chain recombines TRBV5-6 with TRBJ1-4; 8 positions match TRBD1. The V gene end was trimmed by 0 bases and the J gene end by 7 bases; junction bases not matched to a gene: 5. The V gene's germline CDR1 is SGHDT and CDR2 YYEEEE. The CDR3 runs 15 residues. CDR3 in amino acids: CASSLAGTGSEKLFF. DNA for the CDR3: TGTGCCAGCAGCTTGGCCGGGACAGGAAGTGAAAAACTGTTTTTT.

CDR3 protein: CASIRGGKNTEAFF. The CDR3 bases are TGTGCCAGTATCCGAGGGGGCAAGAACACTGAAGCTTTCTTT. The rearrangement uses TRBV19 and TRBJ1-1; TRBD1 matches at 7 bases. J lost 1 base, V lost 7 bases, and 6 bases had no gene match. Germline assignment: CDR1 LNHDA and CDR2 SQIVND (reference sequence). This CDR3 is 14 amino acids long.

This chain uses TRBV3-1 (or the pseudogene TRBV3-2) with TRBJ1-3; D gene unclear. V was pared by 0 bases and J by 7 bases, with 7 bases between. The CDR3 consists of 13 residues. Per the germline V gene, CDR1 is LGHDT and CDR2 is YNNKEL (reference sequence). The CDR3 protein is CASSQDNLNTIYF. The DNA for the CDR3 is TGTGCCAGCAGCCAAGATAATCTCAACACCATATATTTT.

This sequence joins TRBV18 and TRBJ2-1; TRBD2 matches 10 bases. This CDR3 spans 15 amino acids. The V gene's germline CDR1 is KGHSH and CDR2 LQKENI. The V gene end was trimmed by 3 bases and the J gene end by 8 bases; junction bases not matched to a gene: 7. The CDR3: CASSPGTSANDEQFF. The CDR3 nucleotides are TGTGCCAGCTCACCCGGGACTAGCGCGAACGATGAGCAGTTCTTC.

The J gene is TRBJ1-5, the V gene TRBV28; a weak D match, TRBD1 (6 bases). Per the germline V gene, CDR1 is MDHEN and CDR2 is SYDVKM. The CDR3 length is 13 residues. Deletions cut 6 bases from V and 3 bases from J, with 9 bases between. CDR3 in DNA: TGTGCCAGCAGCCGGGACAACAATCAGCCCCAGCATTTT. It encodes CASSRDNNQPQHF.

The chain joins TRBV29-1 to TRBJ2-1; the D gene is possibly TRBD2 (5 bases). The CDR3 covers 10 residues. Germline V CDR1 and CDR2: SQVTM, ANQGSEA. The V end lost 3 bases, the J end lost 8 bases, and 5 bases lay between the germline ends. The CDR3 DNA follows: TGCAGCGTTGAGAGGGATGAGCAGTTCTTC. Encoded protein: CSVERDEQFF.

CDR3 amino acids: CSGNGLGLDMNTEAFF. The CDR3 nucleotides read TGCAGCGGGAACGGCCTGGGTTTGGACATGAACACTGAAGCTTTCTTT. The rearrangement uses TRBV29-1 and TRBJ1-1, with D possibly TRBD1 on 5 matching bases. This CDR3 spans 16 amino acids. With 7 bases removed from V and 0 bases from J, the gap between germline ends came to 21 bases. Germline CDR1 SQVTM, CDR2 ANQGSEA.

V and J are TRBV5-1 and TRBJ1-2, with TRBD1 matching 9 bases. Trimming cost V 4 bases and J 4 bases; bases outside gene matches: 8. Germline assignment: CDR1 SGHRS and CDR2 YFSETQ. The CDR3 has 15 residues. In DNA, the CDR3 is TGCGCCAGCAGCCCGACAGGGGGTAGGACCTATGGCTACACCTTC. Translated, it gives CASSPTGGRTYGYTF.

The chain couples TRBV18 to TRBJ2-5; 8 nucleotides match TRBD2. The germline V gene encodes CDR1 KGHSH and CDR2 LQKENI. This CDR3 has 14 amino acids. The J segment lost 5 bases and the V segment lost 4 bases, leaving 6 bases of the junction unmatched. The CDR3 is CASSLGGRLETQYF. CDR3 coding DNA: TGTGCCAGCTCACTCGGCGGGAGGTTGGAGACCCAGTACTTC.

V gene TRBV4-3 combines with J gene TRBJ2-3; a weak D match, TRBD2 (7 bases). The germline V gene encodes CDR1 LGHNA and CDR2 YSLEER. Trimming took 0 bases from V and 1 from J, leaving 17 bases between them. The CDR3 totals 18 residues. CDR3 DNA: TGCGCCAGCAGCCAAGAAGGTGGGGGGGGGCGGCGCACAGATACGCAGTATTTT. This sequence encodes CASSQEGGGGRRTDTQYF.

This clone was picked up one time. This chain links TRBV2 with TRBJ1-1, with D possibly being TRBD1 (5 bases). Germline loops: CDR1 SNHLY, CDR2 FYNNEI. The germline V and J ends were trimmed by 7 bases and 8 bases, with 17 bases remaining between them. The CDR3 covers 13 residues. The CDR3 nucleotides are TGTGCCAGCACCCAAGGACACTTCTCCGAAGCTTTCTTT. It yields the protein CASTQGHFSEAFF.

The V and J genes are TRBV5-6 and TRBJ2-7; 7 bases fit TRBD1. Germline V gives CDR1 SGHDT, CDR2 YYEEEE. This CDR3 region has 13 residues. The trim removed 5 bases at V and 2 bases at J, leaving 4 bases unmatched. CDR3 protein: CASRTGQTYEQYF. CDR3 coding DNA: TGTGCCAGCAGAACGGGACAGACCTACGAGCAGTACTTC.

This clone was observed a single time. The genes are TRBV7-9 and TRBJ1-2; 12 nucleotides match TRBD1. Germline CDR1 reads SEHNR; CDR2 reads FQNEAQ (reference sequence). The CDR3 is 15 residues long. J gave up 8 bases and V 5 bases, and 9 bases lay outside the gene matches. The CDR3 loop reads CASSVTGTGGEGYTF. As DNA, the CDR3 is TGTGCCAGCAGCGTAACCGGGACAGGGGGCGAAGGCTACACCTTC.

The genes are TRBV5-6 and TRBJ2-7; 16 bases align to TRBD2. Unmatched junction bases numbered 3, after V lost 1 base and J lost 5 bases. Germline V gene data show CDR1 as SGHDT and CDR2 as YYEEEE. The CDR3 is made up of 16 amino acids. The CDR3 protein is CASSLRGTSGRDEQYF. DNA of the CDR3: TGTGCCAGCAGCTTGCGCGGGACTAGCGGGAGGGACGAGCAGTACTTC.

This chain joins TRBV23-1 and TRBJ1-5; 8 bases fit TRBD1. TRBV23-1 is sorted into the ORF group, with uncertain function. The length of the CDR3 is 15 residues. The V segment lost 2 bases and the J segment 5 bases; nucleotides outside the gene matches: 5. The CDR3 DNA reads TGCGCCAGCAGTCAACGAGAACAGGGGGATCAGCCCCAGCATTTT. It yields the protein CASSQREQGDQPQHF.

The chain is built from TRBV7-9 and TRBJ1-2, with no clear D. This CDR3 region has 16 residues. V was shortened by 1 base and J by 0 bases, with 12 bases between the two germline ends. The germline gives CDR1 SEHNR, CDR2 FQNEAQ (reference sequence). The CDR3 here is CASSLVSVAANYGYTF. The DNA for the CDR3 is TGTGCCAGCAGCTTAGTGTCCGTGGCAGCTAACTATGGCTACACCTTC.

The rearrangement joins TRBV20-1 to TRBJ2-3; D might be TRBD1 (6 bases). Germline lookup yields CDR1 DFQATT and CDR2 SNEGSKA (reference sequence). This CDR3 contains 10 residues. This chain's CDR3 is CLTGPDTQYF. As DNA, the CDR3 is TGCTTAACAGGGCCAGATACGCAGTATTTT.

This chain links TRBV29-1 with TRBJ1-4; no clear D. CDR1 is SQVTM and CDR2 is ANQGSEA in the germline V gene. Between the trimmed V and J ends, which lost 0 bases and 7 bases, there was a span of 12 bases. CDR3 length: 14 amino acids. DNA for the CDR3: TGCAGCGTTGAAGATGGAAGTCGAGGTGAAAAACTGTTTTTT. Encoded protein: CSVEDGSRGEKLFF.

The chain uses TRBV28 and TRBJ2-2; the D gene is possibly TRBD1 (6 bases). V was trimmed by 2 bases and J by 2 bases, leaving 18 bases between them. Germline values: CDR1 MDHEN, CDR2 SYDVKM. CDR3 length: 18 amino acids. The CDR3 here is CASSLHGPGQTNTGELFF. The CDR3 bases are TGTGCCAGCAGTTTACACGGACCCGGACAGACAAACACCGGGGAGCTGTTTTTT.

The chain has TRBV4-1 and TRBJ2-7; D may be TRBD2 (5 bases). The germline V and J ends were trimmed by 0 bases and 0 bases, with 21 bases remaining between them. Germline V gives CDR1 MGHRA, CDR2 YSYEKL. CDR3 size: 19 residues. CDR3 loop: CASSQDQFRTDASSYEQYF. The CDR3, as DNA: TGCGCCAGCAGCCAAGATCAATTCCGGACTGACGCCAGCTCCTACGAGCAGTACTTC.